These T cell receptor beta chains were read from a single sample in a study of blood T cell repertoires in COVID-19. Generated by immunoSEQ multiplex PCR, the TCRdb table keeps only in-frame clones and is missing some. Of more than 150,000 clones listed, over 70% are singletons. Sequenced: peripheral blood. The origin of the receptors is a man aged 55-75 years with active or convalescent COVID-19. Both conserved end residues are part of each CDR3. A D gene is named only where the DNA matches it firmly. Size values are once, few and many counts, or a class for expanded clones, and some rows have none.

once,TRBJ2-3,TRBD2,TRBV28,CASSLKDTSGTTRDTQYF,TGTGCCAGCAGTTTAAAGGATACTAGCGGGACGACCAGAGATACGCAGTATTTT
.,TRBJ2-7,.,TRBV2,CASSEADISYEQYF,TGTGCCAGCAGTGAAGCGGACATATCCTACGAGCAGTACTTC
.,TRBJ1-5,.,TRBV5-4,CASSRQPVGTQHF,TGTGCCAGCAGTCGACAGCCCGTAGGGACCCAGCATTTT
.,TRBJ2-3,TRBD1,TRBV5-1,CASSSGDRGRTDTQYF,TGCGCCAGCAGCTCAGGGGACAGGGGGAGAACAGATACGCAGTATTTT
once,TRBJ2-1,TRBD2,TRBV28,CASSQGLALSFRNEQFF,TGTGCCAGCAGTCAGGGACTAGCGCTATCTTTTCGCAATGAGCAGTTCTTC
.,TRBJ2-1,.,TRBV18,CASSPPSPSYNEQFF,TGTGCCAGCTCACCACCTAGCCCCTCCTACAATGAGCAGTTCTTC
.,TRBJ2-1,.,TRBV18,CASSPPRGGSYNEQFF,TGTGCCAGCTCACCACCGAGGGGGGGCTCCTACAATGAGCAGTTCTTC
.,TRBJ2-6,.,TRBV18,CASSPVRVSSGANVLTF,TGTGCCAGCTCACCAGTCCGGGTGAGCTCTGGGGCCAACGTCCTGACTTTC
.,TRBJ2-1,.,TRBV5-4,CASSSTRGSYNEQFF,TGTGCCAGCAGCTCGACTAGGGGAAGCTACAATGAGCAGTTCTTC
.,TRBJ1-5,.,TRBV14,CASSLRGSGQPQHF,TGTGCCAGCAGCCTTCGAGGGTCGGGTCAGCCCCAGCATTTT
once,TRBJ2-5,.,TRBV6-5,CASTALAGETQYF,TGTGCCAGCACTGCCCTAGCAGGAGAGACCCAGTACTTC
.,TRBJ2-3,TRBD2,TRBV19,CASSPPRGIAGGRTDTQYF,TGTGCCAGTAGTCCCCCCCGGGGGATAGCGGGGGGGCGCACAGATACGCAGTATTTT
.,TRBJ2-3,.,TRBV19,CASATHGSTDTQYF,TGTGCCAGCGCTACACACGGGAGCACAGATACGCAGTATTTT
once,TRBJ2-2,.,TRBV7-3,CASSLMQGNTGELFF,TGTGCCAGCAGCTTAATGCAGGGTAACACCGGGGAGCTGTTTTTT
once,TRBJ2-6,TRBD2,TRBV7-2,CASSQGTSYRGANVLTF,TGTGCCAGCAGCCAAGGGACTAGCTATCGGGGGGCCAACGTCCTGACTTTC
medium-sized,TRBJ2-1,TRBD2,TRBV6-2/TRBV6-3,CASSPTSGRAPSAYNEQFF,TGTGCCAGCAGTCCCACTAGCGGGAGGGCCCCCTCTGCCTACAATGAGCAGTTCTTC
.,TRBJ1-4,TRBD1,TRBV2,CASGTGTGDEKLFF,TGTGCCAGCGGGACCGGGACAGGGGATGAAAAACTGTTTTTT
.,TRBJ2-7,TRBD2,TRBV18,CASSPPGTSYEQYF,TGTGCCAGCTCACCACCCGGGACTAGCTACGAGCAGTACTTC
.,TRBJ1-2,.,TRBV14,CASSQVRGWNYGYTF,TGTGCCAGCAGCCAAGTAAGGGGGTGGAACTATGGCTACACCTTC
.,TRBJ1-6,.,TRBV28,CASASEASPLHF,TGTGCCAGCGCTTCAGAGGCTTCACCCCTCCACTTT
.,TRBJ2-2,.,TRBV6-6,CASRSGGNTGELFF,TGTGCCAGCAGATCCGGGGGAAACACCGGGGAGCTGTTTTTT
.,TRBJ2-7,.,TRBV19,CASSLRGLENEQYF,TGTGCCAGTAGCCTCCGCGGCCTCGAGAACGAGCAGTACTTC
once,TRBJ1-2,.,TRBV30,CAWGNSDRLYGYTF,TGTGCCTGGGGCAACAGTGACAGGCTTTATGGCTACACCTTC
.,TRBJ2-2,.,TRBV7-9,CASSLPRGLNTGELFF,TGTGCCAGCAGCTTACCTAGGGGTTTGAACACCGGGGAGCTGTTTTTT
few,TRBJ2-5,TRBD1,TRBV3-1/TRBV3-2,CASSQSLDRDRETQYF,TGTGCCAGCAGCCAATCCCTGGACAGGGACCGGGAGACCCAGTACTTC
.,TRBJ2-7,.,TRBV5-4,CASSPSDRSSYEQYF,TGTGCCAGCAGCCCCTCGGACAGAAGCTCCTACGAGCAGTACTTC
.,TRBJ1-1,TRBD1,TRBV5-5,CASSLVPRGEAFF,TGTGCCAGCAGCTTGGTCCCCAGGGGGGAAGCTTTCTTT
once,TRBJ2-5,.,TRBV7-8,CASSPGEETQYF,TGTGCCAGCAGCCCCGGAGAAGAGACCCAGTACTTC
.,TRBJ2-7,.,TRBV6-6,CASSYSPNSYEQYF,TGTGCCAGCAGTTACTCCCCTAATTCTTACGAGCAGTACTTC
.,TRBJ1-1,.,TRBV7-3,CASSLRAGSSGTEAFF,TGTGCCAGCAGCCTCCGCGCGGGGTCTTCGGGTACTGAAGCTTTCTTT
.,TRBJ2-7,.,TRBV5-1,CASSLRVGSYEQYF,TGCGCCAGCAGCTTGCGGGTGGGCTCCTACGAGCAGTACTTC
.,TRBJ2-7,.,TRBV2,CASSTDGRYEQYF,TGTGCCAGCAGTACAGACGGTCGCTACGAGCAGTACTTC
once,TRBJ2-7,TRBD1,TRBV7-6,CASSLRGTGGTYEQYF,TGTGCCAGCAGCTTGCGGGGGACAGGGGGGACCTACGAGCAGTACTTC
.,TRBJ1-6,.,TRBV5-8,CASSLARGDSPLHF,TGTGCCAGCAGCTTGGCCAGGGGTGATTCACCCCTCCACTTT
.,TRBJ1-5,.,TRBV18,CASSPLGREQPQHF,TGTGCCAGCTCACCCCTCGGTCGCGAGCAGCCCCAGCATTTT
.,TRBJ2-7,.,TRBV21-1,CASSKAGSTYEQYF,TGTGCCAGCAGCAAAGCAGGGAGTACCTACGAGCAGTACTTC
.,TRBJ1-1,.,TRBV7-8,CASSLASENTEAFF,TGTGCCAGCAGCTTAGCATCAGAGAACACTGAAGCTTTCTTT
.,TRBJ2-7,TRBD1,TRBV6-1,CASSETGDRAVYEQYF,TGTGCCAGCAGTGAAACCGGGGACAGGGCTGTCTACGAGCAGTACTTC
.,TRBJ1-2,TRBD1,TRBV5-1,CASSPDRVAGYTF,TGCGCCAGCAGCCCGGACAGGGTAGCTGGCTACACCTTC
.,TRBJ2-2,.,TRBV10-3,CAISVTGENTGELFF,TGTGCCATCAGTGTTACGGGAGAGAACACCGGGGAGCTGTTTTTT
.,TRBJ1-1,.,TRBV28,CAPVQNTEAFF,TGTGCCCCCGTACAGAACACTGAAGCTTTCTTT